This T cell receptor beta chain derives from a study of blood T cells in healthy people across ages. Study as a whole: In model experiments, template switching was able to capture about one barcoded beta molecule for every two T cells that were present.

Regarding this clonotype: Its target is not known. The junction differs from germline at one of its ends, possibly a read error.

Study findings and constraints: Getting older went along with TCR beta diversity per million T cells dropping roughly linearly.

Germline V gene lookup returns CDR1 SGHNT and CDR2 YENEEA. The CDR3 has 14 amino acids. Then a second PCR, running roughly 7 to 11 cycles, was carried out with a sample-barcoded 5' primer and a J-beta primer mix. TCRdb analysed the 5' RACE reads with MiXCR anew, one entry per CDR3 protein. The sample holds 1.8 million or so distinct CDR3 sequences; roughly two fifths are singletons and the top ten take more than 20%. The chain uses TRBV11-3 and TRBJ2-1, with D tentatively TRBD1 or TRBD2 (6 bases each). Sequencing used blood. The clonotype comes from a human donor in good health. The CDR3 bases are TGTGCCAGCAGCTTAGTGGGGGGCTACAATGAGCGGTTCTTC. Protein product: CASSLVGGYNERFF.